This paragraph reports one T cell receptor (beta chain). Antigen unknown. CDR1 and CDR2 from the germline V gene are SGHNT and YYREEE (reference sequence). V shed 0 bases and J shed 8 bases, with 12 bases lying between them. This CDR3 spans 14 amino acids. The data belong to a study of CD8+CD57+ T cells in acquired aplastic anemia. The wider study: DNA per sorted CD4+ or CD8+ sample ranged about 0.19 to 30 ug, averaging roughly 3.2 ug. General study results and limits: Overlap between patients and controls comprised almost 30 CD8+ CDR3 sequences.

Genomic DNA acted as the template from which TCR beta VDJ combination and CDR3 sequence profiling were carried out. TCRdb passed the reads through MiXCR, listing each CDR3 protein once. The sample lists about 160,000 distinct CDR3 sequences; 35% to 55% were seen once. The TCR originated in a human donor in good health. The V call is TRBV5-4, the J call TRBJ2-1, with D possibly being TRBD1 (6 bases). Sequencing was done on a sample of sorted CD4+, CD8+, or CD8+CD57+ T cells (not recorded which) from PBMCs. CDR3 sequence (DNA): TGTGCCAGCAGCTTGGACCAGGGGCTCGATGAGCAGTTCTTC. It specifies CASSLDQGLDEQFF.